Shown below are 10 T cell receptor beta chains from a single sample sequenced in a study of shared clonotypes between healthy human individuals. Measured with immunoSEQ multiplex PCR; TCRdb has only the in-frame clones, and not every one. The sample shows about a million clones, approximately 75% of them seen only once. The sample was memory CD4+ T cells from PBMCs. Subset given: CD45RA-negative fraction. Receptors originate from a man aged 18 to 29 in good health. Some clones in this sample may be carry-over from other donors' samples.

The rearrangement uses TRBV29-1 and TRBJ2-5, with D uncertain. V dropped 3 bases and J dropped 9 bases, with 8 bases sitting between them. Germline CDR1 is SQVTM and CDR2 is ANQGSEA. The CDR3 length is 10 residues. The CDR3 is CSVDERAQYF. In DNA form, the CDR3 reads TGCAGCGTTGACGAAAGGGCCCAGTACTTC. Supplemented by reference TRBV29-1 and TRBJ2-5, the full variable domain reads SAVISQKPSRDICQRGTSLTIQCQVDSQVTMMFWYRQQPGQSLTLIATANQGSEATYESGFVIDKFPISRPNLTFSTLTVSNMSPEDSSIYLCSVDERAQYFGPGTRLLVL.

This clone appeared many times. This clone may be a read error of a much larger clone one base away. The CDR3 sequence is CASSRGLAGYEQYF. The CDR3 DNA is TGTGCCAGCAGCCGGGGACTAGCGGGATACGAGCAGTACTTC. The J gene is TRBJ2-7, the V gene TRBV7-2; 13 positions agree with TRBD2. The CDR3 has 14 residues. CDR1 and CDR2 (germline): SGHTA, FQGNSA. V dropped 5 bases and J dropped 4; count of bases not matched to a gene: 2.

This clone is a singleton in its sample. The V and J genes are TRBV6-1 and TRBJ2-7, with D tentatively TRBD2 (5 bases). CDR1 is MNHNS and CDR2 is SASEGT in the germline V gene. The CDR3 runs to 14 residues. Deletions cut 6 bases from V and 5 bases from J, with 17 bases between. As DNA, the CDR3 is TGTGCCAGCAGCCCGCGGGCGGGTGAGGACGAGCAGTACTTC. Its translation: CASSPRAGEDEQYF.

CDR3 sequence: CASRWGWGAQYF. CDR3 nucleotides: TGTGCCAGCAGATGGGGGTGGGGGGCCCAGTACTTC. The chain links TRBV25-1 to TRBJ2-5; D may be TRBD2 (6 bases). V dropped 6 bases and J dropped 9 bases, with 14 bases sitting between them. The CDR3 is 12 residues long. Germline V gives CDR1 MGHDK, CDR2 SYGVNS.

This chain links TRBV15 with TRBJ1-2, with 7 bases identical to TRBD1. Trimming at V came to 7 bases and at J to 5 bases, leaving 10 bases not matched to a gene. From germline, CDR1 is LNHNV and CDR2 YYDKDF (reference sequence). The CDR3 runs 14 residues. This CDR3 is CATNYGTELYGYTF. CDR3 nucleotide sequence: TGTGCCACCAACTACGGGACAGAGTTATATGGCTACACCTTC.

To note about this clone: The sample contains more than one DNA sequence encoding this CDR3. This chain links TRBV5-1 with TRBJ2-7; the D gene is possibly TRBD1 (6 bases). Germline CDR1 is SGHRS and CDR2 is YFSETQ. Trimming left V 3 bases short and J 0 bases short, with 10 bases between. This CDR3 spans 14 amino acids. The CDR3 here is CASSSQGSSYEQYF. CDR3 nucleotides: TGCGCCAGCAGCTCTCAGGGGTCCTCCTACGAGCAGTACTTC.

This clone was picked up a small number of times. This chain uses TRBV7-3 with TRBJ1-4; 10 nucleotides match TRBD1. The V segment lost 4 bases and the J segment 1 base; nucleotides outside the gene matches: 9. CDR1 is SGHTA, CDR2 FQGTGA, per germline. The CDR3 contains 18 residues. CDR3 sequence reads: CASSWPGTGVETNEKLFF. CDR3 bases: TGTGCCAGCAGCTGGCCCGGGACAGGGGTAGAAACTAATGAAAAACTGTTTTTT.

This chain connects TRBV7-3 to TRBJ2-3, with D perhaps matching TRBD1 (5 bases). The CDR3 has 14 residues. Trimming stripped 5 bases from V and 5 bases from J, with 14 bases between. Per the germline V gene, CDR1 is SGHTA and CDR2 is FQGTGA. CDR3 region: CASSVTIRGDTQYF. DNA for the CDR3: TGTGCCAGCAGCGTCACCATTAGGGGAGATACGCAGTATTTT.

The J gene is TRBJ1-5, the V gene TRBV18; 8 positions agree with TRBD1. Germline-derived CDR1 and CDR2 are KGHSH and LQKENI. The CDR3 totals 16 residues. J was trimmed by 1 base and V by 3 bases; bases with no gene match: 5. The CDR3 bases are TGTGCCAGCTCACCGCAGGGGGCGCGGAGCAATCAGCCCCAGCATTTT. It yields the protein CASSPQGARSNQPQHF.

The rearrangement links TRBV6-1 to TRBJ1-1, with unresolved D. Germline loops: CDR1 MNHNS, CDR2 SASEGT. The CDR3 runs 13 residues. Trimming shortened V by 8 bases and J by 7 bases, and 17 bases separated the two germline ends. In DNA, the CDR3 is TGTGCCAGCGAGGGCAGGTTAGATGGTGAAGCTTTCTTT. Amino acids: CASEGRLDGEAFF.